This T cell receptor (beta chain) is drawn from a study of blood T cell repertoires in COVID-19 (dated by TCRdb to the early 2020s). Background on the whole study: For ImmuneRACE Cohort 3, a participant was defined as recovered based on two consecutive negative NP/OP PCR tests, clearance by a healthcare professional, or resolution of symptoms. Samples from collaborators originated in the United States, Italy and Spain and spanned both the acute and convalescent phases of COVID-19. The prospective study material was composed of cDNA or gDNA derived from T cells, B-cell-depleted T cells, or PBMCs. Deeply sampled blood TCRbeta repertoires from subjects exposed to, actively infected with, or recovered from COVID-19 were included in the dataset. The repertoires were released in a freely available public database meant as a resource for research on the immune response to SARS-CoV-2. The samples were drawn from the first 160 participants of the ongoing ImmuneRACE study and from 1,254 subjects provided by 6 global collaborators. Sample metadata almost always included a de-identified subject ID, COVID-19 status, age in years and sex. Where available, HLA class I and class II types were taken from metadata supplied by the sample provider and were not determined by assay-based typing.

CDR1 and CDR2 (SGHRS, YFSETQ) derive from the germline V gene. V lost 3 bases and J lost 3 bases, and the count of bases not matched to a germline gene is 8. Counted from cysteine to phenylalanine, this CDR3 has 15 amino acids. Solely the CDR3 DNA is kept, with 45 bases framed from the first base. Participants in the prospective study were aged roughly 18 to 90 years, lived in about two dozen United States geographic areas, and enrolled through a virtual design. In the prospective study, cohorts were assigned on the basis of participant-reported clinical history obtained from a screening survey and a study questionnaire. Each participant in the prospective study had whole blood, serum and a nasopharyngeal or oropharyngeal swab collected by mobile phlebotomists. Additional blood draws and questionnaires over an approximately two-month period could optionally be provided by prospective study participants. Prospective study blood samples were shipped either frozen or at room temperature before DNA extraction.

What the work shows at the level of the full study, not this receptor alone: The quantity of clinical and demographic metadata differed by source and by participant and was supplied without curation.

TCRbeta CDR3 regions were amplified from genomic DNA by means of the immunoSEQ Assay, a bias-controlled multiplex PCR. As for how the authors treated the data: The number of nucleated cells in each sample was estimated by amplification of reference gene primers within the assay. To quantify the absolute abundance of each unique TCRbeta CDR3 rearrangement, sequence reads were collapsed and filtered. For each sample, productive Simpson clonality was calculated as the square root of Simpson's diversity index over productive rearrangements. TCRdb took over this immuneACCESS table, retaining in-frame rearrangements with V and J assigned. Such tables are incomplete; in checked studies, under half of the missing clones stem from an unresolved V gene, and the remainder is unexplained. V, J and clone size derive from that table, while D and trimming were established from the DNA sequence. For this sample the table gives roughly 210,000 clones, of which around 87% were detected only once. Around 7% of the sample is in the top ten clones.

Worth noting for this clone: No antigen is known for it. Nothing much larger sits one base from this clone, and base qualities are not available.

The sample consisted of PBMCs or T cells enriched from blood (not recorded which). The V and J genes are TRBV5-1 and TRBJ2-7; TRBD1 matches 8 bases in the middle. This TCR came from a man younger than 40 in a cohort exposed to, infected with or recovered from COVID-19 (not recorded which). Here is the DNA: TGCGCCAGCAGCTCGCGGACAGGGCAGCGCTACGAGCAGTACTTC. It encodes CASSSRTGQRYEQYF.